Presented here are 4 T cell receptor beta chains from one specimen sequenced in a study of T cell responses to AZD1222 COVID-19 vaccine (dated by TCRdb to about 2021). The sample's time point label is to be understood as: baseline before first vaccination. The library was obtained by the immunoSEQ multiplex PCR assay. Drawn from immuneACCESS, this table holds only the in-frame rearrangements with V and J called that TCRdb kept. Clones are partly lost; checked studies trace under half to an unresolved V gene and leave the rest unexplained. Across this sample there are 110,000 or so clones, with about 83% seen only once. Around 10% of the sample lies in the top ten. Sample: peripheral blood, taken on day 0 of AZD1222 vaccination. The receptors originated from an adult in good health.

The chain is built from TRBV19 and TRBJ1-5, with a weak D call TRBD1 (5 bases). V lost 7 bases, J lost 4 bases, and 17 bases lay in between. From germline, CDR1 is LNHDA and CDR2 SQIVND (reference sequence). The CDR3 has 15 amino acids. The CDR3 coding sequence is TGTGCCAGTACCAAAACCCACAGGTTGAATCAGCCCCAGCATTTT. Protein sequence: CASTKTHRLNQPQHF.

This clone was observed once. The gene calls are TRBV30 and TRBJ2-1; no firm D call. The CDR3 is 9 amino acids. V was pared by 8 bases and J by 8 bases, with 7 bases between. Germline-derived CDR1 and CDR2 are GTSNPN and SVGIG (reference sequence). The CDR3 is CASDYEQFF. CDR3 nucleotides: TGTGCCAGCGACTATGAGCAGTTCTTC. Drawing the rest from reference TRBV30 and TRBJ2-1, the complete variable domain is SQTIHQWPATLVQPVGSPLSLECTVEGTSNPNLYWYRQAAGRGLQLLFYSVGIGQISSEVPQNLSASRPQDRQFILSSKKLLLSDSGFYLCASDYEQFFGPGTRLTVL.

This chain connects TRBV3-1 (or the pseudogene TRBV3-2) to TRBJ1-2; D possibly corresponds to TRBD1 (6 bases). V was pared by 0 bases and J by 8 bases, with 16 bases between. This CDR3 is built from 15 residues. Germline lookup yields CDR1 LGHDT and CDR2 YNNKEL (reference sequence). This CDR3 reads CASSQDNRQAQGYTF. The CDR3 DNA sequence: TGTGCCAGCAGCCAAGATAATAGACAGGCTCAGGGCTACACCTTC.

The V call is TRBV28, the J call TRBJ1-3; D call uncertain. Germline V gives CDR1 MDHEN, CDR2 SYDVKM. Trimming left V 2 bases short and J 4 bases short, with 12 bases between. The CDR3 extends over 15 amino acids. CDR3 coding DNA: TGTGCCAGCAGTTTAAGTTGGCAGATGGGAAACACCATATATTTT. Its translation is CASSLSWQMGNTIYF. Combining the CDR3 with reference TRBV28 and TRBJ1-3 gives the whole variable domain DVKVTQSSRYLVKRTGEKVFLECVQDMDHENMFWYRQDPGLGLRLIYFSYDVKMKEKGDIPEGYSVSREKKERFSLILESASTNQTSMYLCASSLSWQMGNTIYFGEGSWLTVV.